Listed below are T cell receptor beta chains from one sample, sequenced in a study of blood T cells in healthy people across ages. One entry per CDR3 protein, called by TCRdb with MiXCR from the 5' RACE reads. The table lists 750,000 to 1,000,000 distinct CDR3 sequences, under 35% of them singletons. This same sample was also taken into another study, of T cells of mothers and their children.

Specimen: blood. These receptors all stem from a woman aged 40 to 49 in good health. Each CDR3 is given with its conserved first and last residue. Fields, in order: clone size, D gene, J gene, CDR3 length, V gene, CDR3 DNA, CDR3 protein. A D gene is named only where the DNA matches it firmly. Clone size is given for some rows only: seen once, a few or many times, or a class if the clone is expanded.

clone_size: many; d_call: .; j_call: TRBJ2-5; cdr3_length: 17; v_call: TRBV3-1; cdr3_nt: TGTGCCAGCAGCCAAGAGCCCGATTCGAATTACGGAGAGACCCAGTACTTC; cdr3_aa: CASSQEPDSNYGETQYF
clone_size: few; d_call: .; j_call: TRBJ2-3; cdr3_length: 13; v_call: TRBV19; cdr3_nt: TGTGCCAGTACCCCAGGGGAAGTCAGTCCGCAGTATTTT; cdr3_aa: CASTPGEVSPQYF
clone_size: many; d_call: .; j_call: TRBJ2-1; cdr3_length: 15; v_call: TRBV9; cdr3_nt: TGTGCCAGCAGCACATCCGGGACATCCAACAATGAGCAGTTCTTC; cdr3_aa: CASSTSGTSNNEQFF
clone_size: .; d_call: .; j_call: TRBJ1-4; cdr3_length: 13; v_call: TRBV20-1; cdr3_nt: TGCAGTGCTACAGGGGTTGGTTATGAAAAGCTGTTTTTT; cdr3_aa: CSATGVGYEKLFF
clone_size: .; d_call: TRBD2; j_call: TRBJ2-5; cdr3_length: 15; v_call: TRBV29-1; cdr3_nt: TGCAGCGTTGAAGGTCGGGCTAGCGGAGAAGAGACCCAGTACTTC; cdr3_aa: CSVEGRASGEETQYF
clone_size: many; d_call: .; j_call: TRBJ2-7; cdr3_length: 13; v_call: TRBV5-6; cdr3_nt: TGTGCCAGCAGGGGGGTCGGGAGATACGAGCAGTACTTC; cdr3_aa: CASRGVGRYEQYF
clone_size: .; d_call: TRBD1; j_call: TRBJ2-7; cdr3_length: 16; v_call: TRBV13; cdr3_nt: TGTGCCAGCAGCAGGGATGGACAGGGGAGCTCCTACGAGCAGTACTTC; cdr3_aa: CASSRDGQGSSYEQYF
clone_size: few; d_call: TRBD1; j_call: TRBJ2-5; cdr3_length: 12; v_call: TRBV29-1; cdr3_nt: TGCAGCGTTGTGACAGGGAAAGAGACCCAGTACTTC; cdr3_aa: CSVVTGKETQYF
clone_size: few; d_call: .; j_call: TRBJ2-7; cdr3_length: 13; v_call: TRBV30; cdr3_nt: TGTGCCTGGAGCCCGACAGGGAGGGGTTTGCAGTACTTC; cdr3_aa: CAWSPTGRGLQYF
clone_size: .; d_call: TRBD2; j_call: TRBJ2-3; cdr3_length: 14; v_call: TRBV5-1; cdr3_nt: TGCGCCAGCAGCTTAGCGGGGACCTCAGATACGCAGTATTTT; cdr3_aa: CASSLAGTSDTQYF
clone_size: few; d_call: .; j_call: TRBJ2-4; cdr3_length: 14; v_call: TRBV5-1; cdr3_nt: TGCGCCAGCAGCCCCCAGGGGACCAAAAACATTCAGTACTTC; cdr3_aa: CASSPQGTKNIQYF
clone_size: many; d_call: TRBD1; j_call: TRBJ1-2; cdr3_length: 14; v_call: TRBV9; cdr3_nt: TGTGCCAGCAGCGTAGGGGAACAGGGGGCCGGCTACACCTTC; cdr3_aa: CASSVGEQGAGYTF
clone_size: .; d_call: .; j_call: TRBJ1-5; cdr3_length: 15; v_call: TRBV5-1; cdr3_nt: TGCGCCAGCGATGTCCCGGGGCGAGTTAATCAGCCCCAGCATTTT; cdr3_aa: CASDVPGRVNQPQHF